This T cell receptor (beta chain) was profiled in a study of T cells in narcolepsy. As to this clone: Its antigen is unknown.

General study points: Healthy controls reportedly lacked the autoreactive clonotypes serially found in patients' blood. Same-patient CSF and blood CD4+ T cell clonotypes included HCRT-specific and TRIB2-specific autoreactive ones. Some memory CD4+ repertoires had no autoreactive clone sequences.

The method was immunoSEQ multiplex PCR; TCRdb's version includes in-frame clones alone and lacks a portion of them. The data contain 25,000 to 30,000 clones, about four fifths of them seen just once; the ten biggest clones take up over 0.9%. CDR3 length: 16 residues. CDR1 and CDR2 (germline): SGDLS, YYNGEE. The ends were cut back, 0 bases at V and 2 bases at J, with 13 bases in the middle. Input material: CD45RA- memory CD4+ T cells from PBMCs. The origin of this receptor is a human donor with narcolepsy. The chain is built from TRBV9 and TRBJ2-3; D may match TRBD1 or TRBD2 (6 bases each). This chain's CDR3 is CASSVGSGAPTDTQYF. CDR3 sequence (DNA): TGTGCCAGCAGCGTAGGCTCGGGGGCGCCCACAGATACGCAGTATTTT.